A single sample is the source of the 9 T cell receptor beta chains below, sequenced in a study of vaccination effects on CD4 cells after COVID-19. Assay: immunoSEQ multiplex PCR; the TCRdb copy retains only in-frame clones and omits some. Of some 34,000 clones detected, roughly four fifths appear once; the ten largest clones hold approximately 1.4%. Antigen-specific CD4+ T cells were expanded with viral peptide pools in the ViraFEST assay before sequencing. With approximately ten days of culture completed, CD4+ T cells were isolated. Two-dose vaccination with either BNT162b2 or mRNA-1273 was given to the participants. No cognate antigen is known for these TCRs. Sample: CD4+ T cells from PBMCs cultured with HCoV-NL63 spike peptides, taken after COVID-19 vaccination. These receptors all come from a human donor who received a COVID-19 vaccine. Some clones in this sample may be carry-over from other donors' samples.

The gene calls are TRBV4-3 and TRBJ2-6, with TRBD1 matching 11 bases. The CDR3 is made up of 19 amino acids. Trimming removed 0 bases from V and 0 bases from J; junction bases left unmatched: 4. Germline V gene sequence: CDR1 LGHNA, CDR2 YSLEER. DNA for the CDR3: TGCGCCAGCAGCCAAGAGCGGACAGGGGGCTTCTCTGGGGCCAACGTCCTGACTTTC. The encoded protein is CASSQERTGGFSGANVLTF.

This sequence joins TRBV6-5 and TRBJ2-2; D gene unclear. This CDR3 has 15 residues. V lost 6 bases to trimming and J lost 4 bases, with 15 bases between them. From germline, CDR1 is MNHEY and CDR2 SVGAGI. CDR3 bases: TGTGCCAGCAGCCTCTCTACACTGGGCACCGGGGAGCTGTTTTTT. This codes for CASSLSTLGTGELFF.

Only a few counts were recorded for this clone. CDR3 amino acids: CAWHPGQGRYEQYV. The CDR3 DNA sequence: TGTGCCTGGCATCCGGGACAGGGACGATACGAGCAGTACGTC. The V gene is TRBV30, the J gene TRBJ2-7; 9 bases map to TRBD1. This CDR3 contains 14 residues. In germline, CDR1 is GTSNPN, CDR2 SVGIG (reference sequence). Germline trimming cut 5 bases from V and 4 bases from J; bases unmatched to any gene: 9.

The chain uses TRBV10-1 and TRBJ2-7; weak D call: TRBD1 (5 bases). CDR1 and CDR2 from the germline V gene are WNHNN and SYGVQD (reference sequence). The CDR3 runs 14 residues. V shed 9 bases and J shed 1 base, with 16 bases lying between them. The CDR3, as DNA: TGCGCCAGGATGCAGGGTTTCCAGTCCTACGAGCAGTACGTC. Its protein product is CARMQGFQSYEQYV.

The chain has TRBV7-9 and TRBJ2-5, with 7 nucleotides matching TRBD1. From germline, CDR1 is SEHNR and CDR2 FQNEAQ (reference sequence). The V and J ends lost 1 base and 2 bases, in that order; junction bases with no gene match: 13. This CDR3 region has 18 residues. CDR3 sequence (DNA): TGTGCCAGCAGCTTAGACGGATATTACTTACAGGGGCAAGAGACCCAGTACTTC. Translated: CASSLDGYYLQGQETQYF.

The V call is TRBV24-1, the J call TRBJ2-1, with 8 bases matching TRBD1. Germline CDR1 KGHDR, CDR2 SFDVKD. CDR3 length equals 16 residues. V shed 4 bases, J shed 0 bases, and the junction held 4 bases outside the gene matches. CDR3 coding DNA: TGTGCCACCAGTGACACGACAGGGGCCTCCTACAATGAGCAGTTCTTC. Translating it yields CATSDTTGASYNEQFF.

The chain has TRBV10-1 and TRBJ2-7; weak D call: TRBD2 (7 bases). V was pared by 0 bases and J by 2 bases, with 23 bases between. Looked up from germline, CDR1 is WNHNN and CDR2 is SYGVQD (reference sequence). There are 19 residues in the CDR3. CDR3 loop: CASSESSSRGGLGTYEQYV. CDR3 sequence (DNA): TGCGCCAGCAGTGAGTCGTCCTCGAGGGGGGGCCTAGGGACCTACGAGCAGTACGTC.

This rearrangement joins TRBV18 to TRBJ2-5; TRBD1 is a possible D gene (5 bases). CDR3 size: 17 residues. Looked up from germline, CDR1 is KGHSH and CDR2 is LQKENI. Trimming cost V 2 bases and J 5 bases, with 21 bases left between them. CDR3 loop: CASSPVSSQGNFETQYF. The DNA for the CDR3 is TGTGCCAGCTCACCAGTCAGTAGTCAGGGTAATTTCGAGACCCAGTACTTC. The full variable domain, in which reference TRBV18 and TRBJ2-5 provide the parts outside the CDR3, is NAGVMQNPRHLVRRRGQEARLRCSPMKGHSHVYWYRQLPEEGLKFMVYLQKENIIDESGMPKERFSAEFPKEGPSILRIQQVVRGDSAAYFCASSPVSSQGNFETQYFGPGTRLLVL.

There are a few counts of this clone. The chain has TRBV30 and TRBJ1-6; D is uncertain. The length of the CDR3 is 15 residues. Germline V lookup: CDR1 GTSNPN, CDR2 SVGIG (reference sequence). Between the trimmed V and J ends, which lost 2 bases and 1 base, there was a span of 9 bases. The CDR3 is CAWSSGRSYNSPLHF. In nucleotides, the CDR3 is TGTGCCTGGAGTTCCGGGAGGTCCTATAATTCACCCCTCCACTTT.